These 19 T cell receptor beta chains originate from one sample sequenced in a study of Graves' ophthalmopathy and Graves' hyperthyroidism. RNA transcripts were the source from which TCR beta CDR3 regions were amplified. RT-PCR in the first round used HTBI primers; a second-round multiplex PCR followed. Each CDR3 protein gets one entry after TCRdb re-called the multiplex PCR reads with MiXCR. The sample records 600,000 to 650,000 distinct CDR3 sequences, about a fifth being singletons. Input material: peripheral blood. The receptors derive from a young woman with stable Graves' hyperthyroidism. Some clones in this sample may be carry-over from other donors' samples.

This clonotype was seen at least ten times. V gene TRBV30 combines with J gene TRBJ2-5, with 12 bases matching TRBD2. From germline, CDR1 is GTSNPN and CDR2 SVGIG (reference sequence). J lost 5 bases, V lost 1 base, and 11 bases had no gene match. This CDR3 comprises 17 residues. CDR3 sequence: CAWSGLAGGPSSETQYF. The CDR3 DNA sequence: TGTGCCTGGAGTGGGCTAGCGGGGGGGCCTTCTTCGGAGACCCAGTACTTC.

This clonotype was picked up many times. The rearrangement links TRBV29-1 to TRBJ1-2, with D possibly matching TRBD1 (6 bases). This CDR3 has 14 residues. Trimming took 0 bases from V and 1 from J, leaving 9 bases between them. The germline gives CDR1 SQVTM, CDR2 ANQGSEA. CDR3 DNA: TGCAGCGTTGAAGACGGGACAATTAACTATGGCTACACCTTC. Protein: CSVEDGTINYGYTF.

This clonotype has ten or more counts. V is TRBV24-1 and J is TRBJ2-2; 8 bases line up with TRBD2. Trimming removed 6 bases from V and 1 base from J; junction bases left unmatched: 6. Germline-derived CDR1 and CDR2 are KGHDR and SFDVKD. There are 16 residues in the CDR3. Written as DNA, the CDR3 is TGTGCCACCAGTCGGGGGGGGCAGGGGAACACCGGGGAGCTGTTTTTT. Amino acid sequence: CATSRGGQGNTGELFF.

This clonotype was counted many times. The chain employs TRBV30 and TRBJ1-5; a weak D match, TRBD1 (5 bases). This CDR3 region has 15 residues. CDR1 GTSNPN and CDR2 SVGIG come from the germline V gene (reference sequence). Trimming took off 1 base at V and 5 bases at J, with 15 bases between the two ends. For the CDR3, the DNA is TGTGCCTGGAGTGGAGGTGGGGGAGTACATCAGCCCCAGCATTTT. It translates to CAWSGGGGVHQPQHF. Variable domain in full (rest from reference TRBV30 and TRBJ1-5): SQTIHQWPATLVQPVGSPLSLECTVEGTSNPNLYWYRQAAGRGLQLLFYSVGIGQISSEVPQNLSASRPQDRQFILSSKKLLLSDSGFYLCAWSGGGGVHQPQHFGDGTRLSIL.

The chain combines TRBV6-1 with TRBJ1-1, with D maybe TRBD1 (6 bases). The CDR3 consists of 15 residues. Germline V CDR1 and CDR2: MNHNS, SASEGT. V was clipped by 2 bases and J by 5 bases, with 15 bases between them. CDR3 region: CASSEFYRDGTEAFF. In DNA form, the CDR3 reads TGTGCCAGCAGTGAATTTTACAGGGACGGGACTGAAGCTTTCTTT.

In this sample, this clonotype turned up a few times. The chain combines TRBV15 with TRBJ1-1; 9 bases map to TRBD1. Germline V CDR1 and CDR2: LNHNV, YYDKDF (reference sequence). This CDR3 is built from 13 residues. V was pared by 7 bases and J by 4 bases, with 4 bases of the junction left unmatched. CDR3 residues: CATTSDRGTEAFF. The CDR3 nucleotides read TGTGCCACCACCTCGGACAGGGGCACTGAAGCTTTCTTT. Filled out from reference TRBV15 and TRBJ1-1, the complete variable domain reads DAMVIQNPRYQVTQFGKPVTLSCSQTLNHNVMYWYQQKSSQAPKLLFHYYDKDFNNEADTPDNFQSRRPNTSFCFLDIRSPGLGDTAMYLCATTSDRGTEAFFGQGTRLTVV.

The chain employs TRBV29-1 and TRBJ2-2; D gene uncertain. The CDR3 extends over 12 amino acids. Germline V gene sequence: CDR1 SQVTM, CDR2 ANQGSEA. V lost 2 bases to trimming and J lost 4 bases, with 5 bases between them. CDR3 loop: CSVEFVTGELFF. The CDR3 DNA follows: TGCAGCGTTGAATTTGTCACCGGGGAGCTGTTTTTT.

The table lists this clonotype with many counts. The chain carries TRBV19 and TRBJ1-1; D gene unclear. The CDR3 length is 13 residues. Germline CDR1 reads LNHDA; CDR2 reads SQIVND (reference sequence). Trimming shortened V by 6 bases and J by 4 bases, and 12 bases separated the two germline ends. The CDR3 bases are TGTGCCAGTAGCCGCCTTGAGGGCACTGAAGCTTTCTTT. This translates into CASSRLEGTEAFF.

This clonotype is a singleton in its sample. The rearrangement joins TRBV5-4 to TRBJ2-7; TRBD1 might be the D (5 bases). The CDR3 consists of 14 residues. From germline, CDR1 is SGHNT and CDR2 YYREEE (reference sequence). Trimming removed 0 bases at V and 4 bases at J, with 11 bases between. The CDR3 here is CASSLGGVGYEQYF. In DNA form, the CDR3 reads TGTGCCAGCAGCTTGGGGGGCGTTGGGTACGAGCAGTACTTC.

This clonotype was counted ten times or more. This chain uses TRBV6-5 with TRBJ2-7; 9 bases line up with TRBD1. The CDR3 sequence is 13 residues long. CDR1 and CDR2 (germline): MNHEY, SVGAGI. V lost 6 bases, J lost 7 bases, and 7 bases stayed unmatched. The chain's CDR3 is CASSGQGHGEQYF. The CDR3 region has the DNA TGTGCCAGCAGCGGACAGGGGCACGGAGAGCAGTACTTC.

This chain links TRBV28 with TRBJ1-5; weak D call: TRBD1 (5 bases). This CDR3 is built from 14 residues. Germline CDR1 and CDR2: MDHEN and SYDVKM. Deletions cut 9 bases from V and 1 base from J, with 13 bases between. The CDR3 loop reads CASRQGGSNQPQHF. CDR3 nucleotide sequence: TGTGCCAGTCGGCAGGGCGGAAGCAATCAGCCCCAGCATTTT. The complete variable domain, with remaining parts taken from reference TRBV28 and TRBJ1-5, reads DVKVTQSSRYLVKRTGEKVFLECVQDMDHENMFWYRQDPGLGLRLIYFSYDVKMKEKGDIPEGYSVSREKKERFSLILESASTNQTSMYLCASRQGGSNQPQHFGDGTRLSIL.

This clonotype has a count of ten or more. The chain joins TRBV7-6 to TRBJ2-7; unclear D gene. V dropped 0 bases and J dropped 5 bases, with 5 bases sitting between them. Germline V CDR1 and CDR2: SGHVS, FNYEAQ. The CDR3 contains 12 residues. The CDR3 protein is CASSLAYDEQYF. For the CDR3, the DNA is TGTGCCAGCAGCTTAGCCTACGACGAGCAGTACTTC.

This clonotype was seen ten or more times. The chain combines TRBV5-6 with TRBJ1-6; D is uncertain. In germline, CDR1 is SGHDT, CDR2 YYEEEE. V was shortened by 1 base and J by 2 bases, with 10 bases between the two germline ends. The CDR3 consists of 16 residues. CDR3 bases: TGTGCCAGCAGCTTGTGGGCTGTCACCTATAATTCACCCCTCCACTTT. Its protein product is CASSLWAVTYNSPLHF.

This clonotype was counted a few times. This chain's CDR3 is CASLERGGTGELFF. The CDR3 DNA reads as TGTGCCAGTTTAGAAAGGGGGGGCACCGGGGAGCTGTTTTTT. The chain combines TRBV12-3 or TRBV12-4 with TRBJ2-2, with D perhaps matching TRBD2 (7 bases). The CDR3 consists of 14 residues. V lost 9 bases to trimming and J lost 4 bases, with 15 bases between them.

This clonotype occurred many times. This chain connects TRBV6-2 or TRBV6-3 to TRBJ1-2, with 10 bases aligning to TRBD1. Looked up from germline, CDR1 is MNHEY and CDR2 is SVGEGT. With V trimmed by 2 bases and J by 5 bases, 14 bases remained unmatched. This CDR3 has 18 residues. The CDR3 sequence is CASSYVGTGVFGMYGYTF. Here the CDR3 DNA reads TGTGCCAGCAGTTACGTTGGGACAGGGGTTTTTGGAATGTATGGCTACACCTTC.

This clonotype showed up many times. J is TRBJ1-5 and V is TRBV11-2, with a possible D match to TRBD1 (6 bases). The V and J ends lost 2 bases and 2 bases respectively, with 19 bases between them. This CDR3 is built from 18 residues. Per germline, CDR1 SGHAT and CDR2 FQNNGV. The CDR3 is CASSLTFPGARGNQPQHF. The CDR3 DNA sequence: TGTGCCAGCAGCTTAACCTTTCCGGGGGCCAGGGGCAATCAGCCCCAGCATTTT.

This clonotype has just a few counts. V is TRBV9 and J is TRBJ2-7; D not certain. The CDR3 has 13 residues. CDR1 is SGDLS and CDR2 is YYNGEE in the germline V gene. With 4 bases removed from V and 6 bases from J, the gap between germline ends came to 14 bases. The DNA for the CDR3 is TGTGCCAGCAGCTACATTCTAGGCGGCGAGCAGTACTTC. It specifies CASSYILGGEQYF.

The chain employs TRBV7-2 and TRBJ1-5; D is possibly TRBD1 (5 bases). The V and J ends lost 3 bases and 9 bases respectively, with 18 bases between them. The CDR3 covers 15 residues. The germline gives CDR1 SGHTA, CDR2 FQGNSA. The CDR3 nucleotides are TGTGCCAGCAGCTTTAGAGTGGGGGGAGAGTGGCCCCAGCATTTT. It translates to CASSFRVGGEWPQHF. Together with reference TRBV7-2 and TRBJ1-5, the CDR3 gives the full variable domain: GAGVSQSPSNKVTEKGKDVELRCDPISGHTALYWYRQSLGQGLEFLIYFQGNSAPDKSGLPSDRFSAERTGGSVSTLTIQRTQQEDSAVYLCASSFRVGGEWPQHFGDGTRLSIL.

The table lists this clonotype with a few counts. The chain uses TRBV12-3 or TRBV12-4 and TRBJ2-4, with TRBD1 matching 12 bases. J was trimmed by 1 base and V by 5 bases; bases with no gene match: 12. This CDR3 comprises 19 residues. The CDR3 bases are TGTGCCAGCAGTCAAGTCCCGGGACAGGGGGCGGCGGCCAAAAACATTCAGTACTTC. Translation gives CASSQVPGQGAAAKNIQYF.